One sample yielded the 17 T cell receptor beta chains listed below, sequenced in a study of patients and donors after allogeneic stem cell transplantation. Each CDR3 protein is one row after TCRdb ran MiXCR on the RT-PCR reads. The table shows 920,000 or so distinct CDR3 sequences, with roughly 18% occurring only once. The specimen was blood, either unsorted or a sorted T cell fraction (not recorded which). The source is a human donor who was either an allogeneic HSCT recipient or a stem cell or donor lymphocyte infusion donor (not recorded which). It is not recorded whose cells these are; they may come from a transplant donor.

This clonotype was picked up a small number of times. The J gene is TRBJ1-1, the V gene TRBV12-3 or TRBV12-4, with D possibly matching TRBD1 (5 bases). The CDR3 consists of 14 residues. V lost 6 bases to trimming and J lost 8 bases, with 19 bases between them. CDR3 bases: TGTGCCAGCAGCATGACAGCCGGGTTGAGGGAAGCTTTCTTT. Translating it yields CASSMTAGLREAFF.

The genes are TRBV27 and TRBJ2-7; D remains ambiguous. Germline values: CDR1 MNHEY, CDR2 SMNVEV (reference sequence). The CDR3 totals 14 residues. The V and J ends lost 5 bases and 2 bases respectively, with 13 bases between them. For the CDR3, the DNA is TGTGCCAGCAGTAAATCCGGCAGACCCTACGAGCAGTACTTC. It codes for CASSKSGRPYEQYF.

This clonotype was counted at least ten times. The chain links TRBV10-3 to TRBJ1-2; 8 nucleotides line up with TRBD1. CDR1 is ENHRY, CDR2 SYGVKD, per germline. This CDR3 comprises 14 residues. Trimming at V came to 4 bases and at J to 6 bases, leaving 7 bases not matched to a gene. The CDR3 is CAISAGGGSNGYTF. The CDR3 region has the DNA TGTGCCATCAGTGCAGGGGGCGGCTCGAATGGCTACACCTTC.

The rearrangement joins TRBV12-3 or TRBV12-4 to TRBJ1-5; perhaps TRBD1 as D (5 bases). The CDR3 covers 17 residues. Trimming cost V 6 bases and J 1 base, with 19 bases left between them. The CDR3 spells CASSQGLGEVSNQPQHF. The CDR3 DNA follows: TGTGCCAGCAGCCAGGGATTGGGGGAGGTGAGCAATCAGCCCCAGCATTTT.

The chain is built from TRBV7-9 and TRBJ2-1; 14 bases are shared with TRBD2. The CDR3 is made up of 17 amino acids. Germline V gene data show CDR1 as SEHNR and CDR2 as FQNEAQ (reference sequence). V lost 4 bases, J lost 9 bases, and 11 bases stayed unmatched. The CDR3 here is CASSWTSGRRALSEQFF. CDR3 DNA: TGTGCCAGCAGCTGGACTAGCGGGAGGCGTGCTTTGAGTGAGCAGTTCTTC.

J is TRBJ2-5 and V is TRBV20-1, with D maybe TRBD2 (6 bases). Germline values: CDR1 DFQATT, CDR2 SNEGSKA (reference sequence). The CDR3 length is 16 residues. V lost 3 bases to trimming and J lost 5 bases, with 22 bases between them. The CDR3 DNA sequence: TGCAGTGCTAGGGAAGAAGGAGTGGCAGGAGGGGAGACCCAGTACTTC. This sequence encodes CSAREEGVAGGETQYF.

This clonotype was observed a handful of times. This chain uses TRBV5-6 with TRBJ2-7; weak D call: TRBD1 (5 bases). Germline V lookup: CDR1 SGHDT, CDR2 YYEEEE. The V gene lost 4 bases and the J gene lost 3 bases, with 17 bases spanning the gap. The CDR3 is 15 residues long. The CDR3: CASSPVGRANYEQYF. In nucleotides, the CDR3 is TGTGCCAGCAGCCCGGTGGGCAGGGCGAACTACGAGCAGTACTTC.

This clonotype was detected a few times. The chain combines TRBV18 with TRBJ2-4; D not resolved. There are 13 residues in the CDR3. The germline V and J ends were trimmed by 3 bases and 13 bases, with 16 bases remaining between them. Per germline, CDR1 KGHSH and CDR2 LQKENI. The CDR3 DNA sequence: TGTGCCAGCTCACCCCGCCATGGGGTGGGCCAGTACTTC. This sequence encodes CASSPRHGVGQYF.

The rearrangement uses TRBV29-1 and TRBJ2-2; 10 nucleotides line up with TRBD1. This CDR3 contains 17 residues. The V gene's germline CDR1 is SQVTM and CDR2 ANQGSEA. With V trimmed by 1 base and J by 3 bases, 8 bases remained unmatched. This chain's CDR3 is CSVEGPLDRGHTGELFF. In DNA, the CDR3 is TGCAGCGTTGAAGGGCCCCTTGACAGGGGGCACACCGGGGAGCTGTTTTTT.

This clonotype was counted a few times. The chain employs TRBV29-1 and TRBJ1-6, with 7 bases identical to TRBD1. The ends lost 4 bases at V and 9 bases at J; junction bases unmatched: 9. Germline CDR1 reads SQVTM; CDR2 reads ANQGSEA. The CDR3 sequence is 14 residues long. The CDR3 sequence is CSVGQGGIGSPLHF. CDR3 nucleotide sequence: TGCAGCGTTGGGCAGGGGGGTATAGGTTCACCCCTCCACTTT.

This clonotype was seen a handful of times. This chain joins TRBV11-2 and TRBJ2-7, with D perhaps given as TRBD1 or TRBD2 (6 bases each). Germline lookup yields CDR1 SGHAT and CDR2 FQNNGV. There are 15 residues in the CDR3. Trimming removed 5 bases at V and 7 bases at J, with 21 bases between. The CDR3 DNA sequence: TGTGCCAGCAGCCCCTGGGGGGCCTCAACCGTGGAGCAGTACTTC. It is translated as CASSPWGASTVEQYF.

This clonotype was seen repeatedly, ten times or more. V usage is TRBV4-1 and J usage is TRBJ2-3, with 10 bases matching TRBD2. The CDR3 is 14 amino acids. Unmatched junction bases numbered 5, after V lost 3 bases and J lost 8 bases. CDR1 and CDR2 from the germline V gene are MGHRA and YSYEKL. The CDR3 loop reads CASSHSGRGGTQYF. The CDR3 nucleotides are TGCGCCAGCAGCCACAGCGGGAGGGGAGGTACGCAGTATTTT.

The rearrangement links TRBV20-1 to TRBJ2-7; D remains ambiguous. Germline values: CDR1 DFQATT, CDR2 SNEGSKA (reference sequence). With 0 bases removed from V and 3 bases from J, the gap between germline ends came to 12 bases. The CDR3 has 14 residues. This CDR3 is CSAREDQARYEQYF. The CDR3, as DNA: TGCAGTGCTAGAGAGGACCAAGCCCGCTACGAGCAGTACTTC.

The chain uses TRBV7-8 and TRBJ2-7, with 10 nucleotides matching TRBD2. Per germline, CDR1 SGHVS and CDR2 FQNEAQ. The ends lost 5 bases at V and 6 bases at J; junction bases unmatched: 13. This CDR3 is 16 amino acids long. For the CDR3, the DNA is TGTGCCAGCAGCCCACGAACTAGCGGGATATCCGGCGAGCAGTACTTC. Amino acid sequence: CASSPRTSGISGEQYF.

The CDR3 is CAWSSKRGGYNEQFF. The CDR3 nucleotides read TGTGCCTGGAGTTCTAAGCGGGGGGGTTACAATGAGCAGTTCTTC. The V gene is TRBV30, the J gene TRBJ2-1; 10 bases fit TRBD2. With 2 bases clipped from V and 4 bases from J, the junction kept 5 bases outside the gene matches. Germline lookup yields CDR1 GTSNPN and CDR2 SVGIG (reference sequence). The CDR3 extends over 15 amino acids.

This clonotype showed up just a few times. As DNA, the CDR3 is TGTGCCAGCATTCAAGAAACAAACTATGGCTACACCTTC. Translation: CASIQETNYGYTF. The chain employs TRBV7-9 and TRBJ1-2; no firm D call. This CDR3 comprises 13 residues. Trimming removed 7 bases from V and 2 bases from J, with 11 bases in between. Germline CDR1 and CDR2: SEHNR and FQNEAQ (reference sequence).

This clonotype appeared a few times. J is TRBJ2-3 and V is TRBV4-2; 11 bases match TRBD2. J lost 4 bases, V lost 1 base, and 7 bases had no gene match. Looked up from germline, CDR1 is LGHNA and CDR2 is YNFKEQ. This CDR3 spans 17 amino acids. CDR3 DNA sequence: TGTGCCAGCAGCCAAGGCCGACTAGCGGGGTATCCAGATACGCAGTATTTT. This translates into CASSQGRLAGYPDTQYF.